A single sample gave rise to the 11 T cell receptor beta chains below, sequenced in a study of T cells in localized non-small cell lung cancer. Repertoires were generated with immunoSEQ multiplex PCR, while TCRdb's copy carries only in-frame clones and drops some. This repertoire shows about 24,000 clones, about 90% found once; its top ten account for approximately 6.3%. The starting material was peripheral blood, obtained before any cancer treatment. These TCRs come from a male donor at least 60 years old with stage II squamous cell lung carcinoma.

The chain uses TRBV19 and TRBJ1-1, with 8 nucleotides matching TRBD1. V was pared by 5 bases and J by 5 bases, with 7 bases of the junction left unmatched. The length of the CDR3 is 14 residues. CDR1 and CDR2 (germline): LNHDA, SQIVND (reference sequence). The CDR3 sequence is CASSANRGMTEAFF. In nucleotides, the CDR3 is TGTGCCAGTAGTGCGAACAGGGGGATGACTGAAGCTTTCTTT.

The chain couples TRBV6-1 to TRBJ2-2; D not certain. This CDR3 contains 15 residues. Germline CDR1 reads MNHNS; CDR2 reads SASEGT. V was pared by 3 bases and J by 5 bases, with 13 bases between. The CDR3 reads CASSEFSIPTGELFF. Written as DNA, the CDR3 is TGTGCCAGCAGTGAGTTTTCCATCCCAACCGGGGAGCTGTTTTTT.

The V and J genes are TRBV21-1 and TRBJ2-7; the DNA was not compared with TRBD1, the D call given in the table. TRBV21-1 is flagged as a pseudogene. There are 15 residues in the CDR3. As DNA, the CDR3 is TGTGCCAGCAGCCAGGCGGACAGGGGGCCCCACGAGCAGTACTTC. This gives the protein CASSQADRGPHEQYF.

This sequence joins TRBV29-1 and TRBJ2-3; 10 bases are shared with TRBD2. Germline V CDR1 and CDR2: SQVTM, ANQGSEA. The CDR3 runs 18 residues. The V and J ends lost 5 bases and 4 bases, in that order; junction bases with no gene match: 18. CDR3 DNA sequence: TGCAGCGTTTCCAATCTACTTCTAGCGGGAGATAGAGCAGATACGCAGTATTTT. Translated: CSVSNLLLAGDRADTQYF.

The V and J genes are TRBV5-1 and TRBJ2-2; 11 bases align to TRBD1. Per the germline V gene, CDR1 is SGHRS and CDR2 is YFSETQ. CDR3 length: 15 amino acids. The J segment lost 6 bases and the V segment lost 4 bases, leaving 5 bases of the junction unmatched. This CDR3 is CASSPGQGAAGELFF. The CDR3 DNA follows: TGCGCCAGCAGCCCCGGACAGGGGGCGGCCGGGGAGCTGTTTTTT.

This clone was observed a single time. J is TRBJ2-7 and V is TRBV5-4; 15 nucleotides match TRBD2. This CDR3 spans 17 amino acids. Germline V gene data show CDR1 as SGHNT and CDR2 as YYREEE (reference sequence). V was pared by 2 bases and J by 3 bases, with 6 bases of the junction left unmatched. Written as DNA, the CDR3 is TGTGCCAGCAGCTTAGGACTAGCGGGAGGGGTTAACTACGAGCAGTACTTC. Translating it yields CASSLGLAGGVNYEQYF.

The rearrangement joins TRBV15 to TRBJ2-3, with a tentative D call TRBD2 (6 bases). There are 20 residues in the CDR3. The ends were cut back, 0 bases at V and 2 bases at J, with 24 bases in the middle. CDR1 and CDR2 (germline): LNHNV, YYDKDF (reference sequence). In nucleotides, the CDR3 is TGTGCCACCAGCAGAGACTACTCCGGGACTCAGGGTTCCTTCACAGATACGCAGTATTTT. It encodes CATSRDYSGTQGSFTDTQYF.

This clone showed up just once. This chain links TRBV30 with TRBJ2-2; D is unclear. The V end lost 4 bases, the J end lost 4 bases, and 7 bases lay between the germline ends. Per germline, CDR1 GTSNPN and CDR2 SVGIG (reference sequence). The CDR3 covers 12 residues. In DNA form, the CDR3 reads TGTGCCTGGACCCCCGGCACCGGGGAGCTGTTTTTT. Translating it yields CAWTPGTGELFF.

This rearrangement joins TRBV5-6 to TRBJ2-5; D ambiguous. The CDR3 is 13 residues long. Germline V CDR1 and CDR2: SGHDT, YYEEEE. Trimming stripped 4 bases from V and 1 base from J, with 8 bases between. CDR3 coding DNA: TGTGCCAGCAGCCCGAAAGCCCAAGAGACCCAGTACTTC. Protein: CASSPKAQETQYF.

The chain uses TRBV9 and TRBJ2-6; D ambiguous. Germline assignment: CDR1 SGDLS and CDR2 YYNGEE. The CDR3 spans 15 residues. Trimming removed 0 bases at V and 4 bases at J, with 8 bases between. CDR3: CASSVGESGANVLTF. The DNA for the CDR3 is TGTGCCAGCAGCGTAGGGGAATCCGGGGCCAACGTCCTGACTTTC.

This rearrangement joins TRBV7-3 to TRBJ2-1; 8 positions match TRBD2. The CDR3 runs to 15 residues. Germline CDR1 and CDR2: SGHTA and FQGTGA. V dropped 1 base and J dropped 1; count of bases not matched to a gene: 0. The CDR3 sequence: CASSLIAGSYNEQFF. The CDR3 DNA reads TGTGCCAGCAGCTTAATAGCGGGGTCCTACAATGAGCAGTTCTTC.